The clone carrying this TCR beta chain showed up just a few times. Its target is unknown. In making TCR cDNA, 5'RACE template switching added a universal primer site and UMIs to it. TCRdb used MiXCR to reprocess the 5' RACE reads, holding one entry per CDR3 protein. The top ten hold around 3% of the sample, which has about 220,000 distinct CDR3 sequences, 3% to 4% seen once. Germline CDR1 SNHLY, CDR2 FYNNEI. This CDR3 contains 16 residues. V shed 4 bases and J shed 2 bases, with 17 bases lying between them. The sample belongs to a study of T cells after yellow fever vaccination. Study details: Fractions with few cells were prepared using SMART-Seq v4 Ultra Low Input. General study points: Once the booster was given, most primary-vaccination clones reappeared, at 95% to 98% for CD4 and more than 85% for CD8.

The receptor comes from a man aged 18 to 30 who received the YFV17D yellow fever vaccine. The chain employs TRBV2 and TRBJ1-2; D call uncertain. The specimen comprised CD4+ T cells sorted from PBMCs, sampled 10 days after the yellow fever booster vaccination. The DNA of the CDR3 is TGTGCCAGCAGTGGAGGTTTAGGTATAACAAACTATGGCTACACCTTC. It specifies CASSGGLGITNYGYTF.